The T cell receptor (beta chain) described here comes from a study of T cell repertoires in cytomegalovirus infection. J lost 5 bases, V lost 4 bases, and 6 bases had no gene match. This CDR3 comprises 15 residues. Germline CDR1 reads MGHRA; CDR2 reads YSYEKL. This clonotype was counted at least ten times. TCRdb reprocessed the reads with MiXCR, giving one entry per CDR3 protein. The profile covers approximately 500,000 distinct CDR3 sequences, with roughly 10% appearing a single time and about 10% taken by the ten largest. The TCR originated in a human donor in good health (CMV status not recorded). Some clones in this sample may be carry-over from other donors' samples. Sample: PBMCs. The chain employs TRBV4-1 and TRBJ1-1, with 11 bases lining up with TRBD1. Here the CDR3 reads CASSPGTGGRTEAFF. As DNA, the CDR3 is TGCGCCAGCAGCCCCGGGACAGGGGGGAGGACTGAAGCTTTCTTT.